The present T cell receptor (beta chain) was sequenced within a study of cytomegalovirus exposure and HLA in healthy donors. Study-wide findings and caveats: Other equally common chains were less clonally expanded than HLA-associated TCR beta chains, a later analysis showed.

PCR amplification relied on 60 Vbeta primers (plus 13 Jbeta primers). Generated by immunoSEQ multiplex PCR, the TCRdb table keeps only in-frame clones and is missing some. The sample lists about 55,000 clones; approximately 80% were seen once. Trimming removed 7 bases at V and 6 bases at J, with 8 bases between. Germline V gene data show CDR1 as MNHNY and CDR2 as SVGAGI (reference sequence). The CDR3 sequence is 11 residues long. Turning to this clone: What it binds is unknown.

The J gene is TRBJ2-3, the V gene TRBV6-6; D remains unclear. This TCR was sampled from a female donor in good health and CMV-seronegative. The material sequenced was PBMCs. CDR3 in amino acids: CASNLVDTQYF. In DNA, the CDR3 is TGTGCCAGCAATCTTGTGGATACGCAGTATTTT.